This entry is about one TCR beta chain. There is no known antigen for this receptor. Base qualities are not recorded, but no much larger clone differs from it by a single base. CDR1 is given as LGHNA and CDR2 as YSLEER, both from the germline V gene. Spanning cysteine to phenylalanine, the CDR3 consists of 16 amino acids. This entry keeps only the CDR3 DNA: 48 bases, framed from base 1. The V and J ends are trimmed by 0 bases and 3 bases, leaving 12 bases between them. Resection was performed on patients in Japan or China between the mid-2010s and the late 2010s. The histologic diagnosis of each case was independently confirmed on H&E slides by two lung cancer pathologists. To enrich premalignant or tumor cells for nucleic acid extraction, macro-dissection was performed after pathologic assessment. The AllPrep DNA/RNA FFPE Kit was used to isolate DNA from FFPE tissue. The data belong to a study of immune evolution from preneoplasia to lung adenocarcinoma (dated by TCRdb to the early 2020s). As for the study more broadly: No AAH lesions showed HLA loss of heterozygosity, compared with 7% of AIS, 15% of MIA and about a third of ADC lesions. Immune contexture across lung adenocarcinoma precursors and invasive adenocarcinoma was profiled using immune gene expression, TCR sequencing and multiplex immunofluorescence. Resected precursor lesions (AAH, AIS, MIA) and invasive adenocarcinomas were compared with paired morphologically normal lung tissue. Sample size was determined by specimen availability and not by a prior power calculation. The immune data were integrated with whole exome sequencing and methylation data obtained from the same cohort of nodules. The overall cohort comprised roughly 52 patients with pulmonary nodules who underwent surgical resection. A total of around 52 patients contributed TCR sequencing data. It was reported in the study that 100 or so samples were used for TCR sequencing. POLYSOLVER was used to infer class I HLA alleles from exome data, and LOHHLA was used to detect allele-specific HLA loss. Overall results and qualifications from the work: Normal lung had the highest top T cell clone frequencies, which appeared to decline progressively from AAH through AIS, MIA and invasive adenocarcinoma. Compared with EGFR-mutant or double wild-type lesions, KRAS-mutant nodules had the highest T cell clonality. The findings reflected association rather than direct causation, and larger cohorts with long-term follow-up and longitudinal biopsies were considered necessary. Because all patients came from Japan and China, whether the findings apply to Western populations was uncertain. The highest clonality was observed in normal lung, whereas higher T cell density and diversity but lower clonality appeared to be present in later-stage lesions.

TCR beta CDR3 regions were sequenced from DNA using the immunoSEQ hsTCRbeta Kit. Concerning the study's data processing: TCR sequencing data were analysed with the ImmunoSEQ Analyzer. T cell clonality was defined as 1 minus Pielou's evenness, calculated on productive rearrangements. To measure T cell diversity, the inverse Simpson index was applied to productive templates. T cell density was defined as TCR beta template counts normalized to usable DNA, with usable DNA estimated by amplification and sequencing of housekeeping genes. Two-sided Kruskal-Wallis tests were used to compare TCR metrics between histologic stages. Here the immuneACCESS table is served through TCRdb, limited to in-frame sequences with V and J called. Missing clones are a known gap in these copies; in checked studies unresolved V genes cover under half, and the rest lacks a known reason. V, J and clone size reflect that table, while D and trimming were determined from the DNA. This sample holds approximately 4,000 clones; about nine tenths were observed only once. The ten largest clones take up roughly 3.6% of the sample.

Sample: FFPE minimally invasive lung adenocarcinoma tissue. Reading the label with the study, this specimen's cell subset or site is: micro-invasive lung adenocarcinoma (MIA). This clonotype was obtained from a donor at least 70 years old with lung adenocarcinoma. The V and J genes are TRBV4-3 and TRBJ2-1; the D segment may tentatively be TRBD1 or TRBD2, each giving 5 matched bases. The CDR3 protein: CASSQDIRGRYNEQFF. The DNA sequence reads TGCGCCAGCAGCCAAGATATTCGGGGCCGCTACAATGAGCAGTTCTTC.